This TCR beta chain was identified in a study of graft-versus-host responses after intestinal transplantation. Turning to the study itself: Multivisceral, liver-intestinal, or isolated intestinal grafts went to recipients. All recipients got anti-thymocyte globulin induction, then tacrolimus and steroids for approximately 3 years.

TCRdb's copy holds only in-frame clones and misses some; the assay was immunoSEQ multiplex PCR. Altogether fewer than 9,500 clones are present, 55% to 70% being singletons, with the ten largest covering around a fifth. Study results and limitations: HvG clone declines early post-transplant were associated with peak circulating GvH levels. GvH clones appeared in recipient marrow, some first in ileum or blood.

Concerning this clone itself: Antigen unknown.

Intraepithelial plus lamina propria lymphocytes were released by processing graft tissue. This CDR3 has 14 amino acids. V lost 5 bases to trimming and J lost 4 bases; unmatched junction nucleotides: 5. CDR1 is LNHDA and CDR2 is SQIVND in the germline V gene (reference sequence). The chain joins TRBV19 to TRBJ1-3, with TRBD1 matching over 7 bases. The receptor was derived from a human patient who received an intestinal transplant, so some T cells may come from the graft donor. The sequencing here drew on ileum tissue, taken around 34 weeks after intestinal transplantation. CDR3 DNA sequence: TGTGCCAGTAGTCCCGACAGGGTCGGAAACACCATATATTTT. Encoded protein: CASSPDRVGNTIYF.